The source of this T cell receptor beta chain is a study of T cell responses to AZD1222 COVID-19 vaccine. Study-level findings and limits: Regions 160-218 and 743-854 held dominance among vaccine-associated CD4 TCRs, which spanned spike.

V trimming: 0 bases; J trimming: 8 bases; junction bases outside the gene matches: 6. The CDR3 contains 15 residues. Germline CDR1 reads MRHNA; CDR2 reads SNTAGT. Concerning this clone: Its specificity is not known.

The method was immunoSEQ multiplex PCR; TCRdb's version includes in-frame clones alone and lacks a portion of them. The table lists around 150,000 clones, around nine tenths of them singletons. Specimen: peripheral blood, collected on day 0 of AZD1222 vaccination. This TCR was sampled from an adult in good health. The genes are TRBV6-4 and TRBJ2-1; TRBD2 matches at 8 bases. The CDR3 here is CASSDSASGYDEQFF. The CDR3 nucleotides read TGTGCCAGCAGTGACTCAGCTAGCGGGTATGATGAGCAGTTCTTC.